Listed below are T cell receptor beta chains from one sample, sequenced in a study of CD8+CD57+ T cells in acquired aplastic anemia. TCRdb reprocessed the reads via MiXCR and lists one record per CDR3 protein. Here the sample spans hundreds of thousands of distinct CDR3 sequences, roughly 45% being singletons. The sample taken for sequencing was sorted CD4+, CD8+, or CD8+CD57+ T cells (not recorded which) from PBMCs. The receptors derive from a human donor with aplastic anemia. Both conserved end residues are part of each CDR3. The order of the fields is D gene, clone size, J gene, V gene, CDR3 protein, CDR3 DNA. A D gene is named only where the DNA matches it firmly. Some rows mark clone size as missing; the rest say once, few, many or name a class of expanded clone.

>.|many|TRBJ1-1|TRBV7-3
CASSLNTVSTVLNTEAFF
TGTGCCAGCAGCTTAAATACTGTGTCTACCGTACTGAACACTGAAGCTTTCTTT
>.|.|TRBJ1-6|TRBV10-3
CAIRGGPNSPLHF
TGTGCCATCAGGGGAGGGCCAAATTCACCCCTCCACTTT
>.|.|TRBJ1-2|TRBV2
CASSELTAPSNYGYTF
TGTGCCAGCAGTGAGCTTACAGCACCTTCTAACTATGGCTACACCTTC
>.|many|TRBJ1-5|TRBV29-1
CSVAYRVDQPQHF
TGCAGCGTTGCCTACAGGGTGGATCAGCCCCAGCATTTT
>.|many|TRBJ2-3|TRBV9
CASSVIPGEADAQYF
TGTGCCAGCAGCGTAATTCCTGGGGAAGCAGATGCGCAGTATTTT
>TRBD2|many|TRBJ2-5|TRBV24-1
CATSGSSGDGEETQYF
TGTGCCACCAGTGGCTCTAGCGGGGATGGGGAAGAGACCCAGTACTTC
>.|.|TRBJ1-4|TRBV7-2
CASSPDGYLFF
TGTGCCAGCAGCCCGGACGGGTACCTGTTTTTT
>TRBD1|once|TRBJ2-3|TRBV5-5
CASSFGQVVTDTQYF
TGTGCCAGCAGCTTCGGACAGGTTGTCACAGATACGCAGTATTTT
>TRBD1|many|TRBJ1-5|TRBV12-3/TRBV12-4
CASRLGQGNGNQPQHF
TGTGCCAGCAGATTGGGACAGGGGAACGGCAATCAGCCCCAGCATTTT
>.|.|TRBJ1-5|TRBV7-4
CASTPQGNQPQHF
TGTGCCAGCACCCCACAGGGCAATCAGCCCCAGCATTTT
>.|.|TRBJ1-6|TRBV7-2
CASSFASPLHF
TGTGCCAGCAGCTTTGCCTCACCCCTCCACTTT
>.|.|TRBJ2-7|TRBV19
CASSIRQEGEEQYF
TGTGCCAGTAGTATTAGGCAGGAGGGGGAAGAGCAGTACTTC
>.|many|TRBJ1-1|TRBV19
CASSMWRDTEAFF
TGTGCCAGTAGTATGTGGAGGGACACTGAAGCTTTCTTT
>TRBD1|.|TRBJ2-5|TRBV7-3
CASSHKTGGGETQYF
TGTGCCAGCAGCCACAAAACAGGGGGCGGAGAGACCCAGTACTTC
>.|many|TRBJ1-2|TRBV12-3/TRBV12-4
CASNSAGGGYTF
TGTGCCAGCAACTCCGCAGGAGGTGGCTACACCTTC
>TRBD2|.|TRBJ2-3|TRBV2
CASSRPTGAGGRGDTQYF
TGTGCCAGCAGCCGCCCAACGGGGGCGGGGGGGCGTGGAGATACGCAGTATTTT
>.|.|TRBJ2-6|TRBV6-5
CASRIGGFISGANVLTF
TGTGCCAGCAGAATAGGGGGATTTATTTCTGGGGCCAACGTCCTGACTTTC
>TRBD1|many|TRBJ1-1|TRBV20-1
CSAGGAVGTEAFF
TGCAGTGCAGGGGGCGCAGTGGGCACTGAAGCTTTCTTT
>.|.|TRBJ2-7|TRBV10-3
CAISEAQGSYEQYF
TGTGCCATCAGTGAGGCTCAGGGGAGCTACGAGCAGTACTTC
>.|once|TRBJ1-2|TRBV24-1
CATSEPGRINYGYTF
TGTGCCACCAGTGAACCCGGACGGATAAACTATGGCTACACCTTC
>.|many|TRBJ1-1|TRBV6-1
CASTQHLLNTEAFF
TGTGCCAGCACTCAACACCTGTTGAACACTGAAGCTTTCTTT
>.|once|TRBJ1-2|TRBV14
CASSQEETGNGYTF
TGTGCCAGCAGCCAAGAGGAGACAGGAAATGGCTACACCTTC
>.|.|TRBJ1-3|TRBV5-4
CASSFSGDGSTIYF
TGCGCCAGCAGCTTCTCAGGGGATGGAAGCACCATATATTTT
>TRBD1|many|TRBJ2-2|TRBV10-3
CAIRITGATGELFF
TGTGCCATCAGGATTACAGGGGCCACCGGGGAGCTGTTTTTT
>TRBD1|few|TRBJ2-7|TRBV6-5
CASSSRDRGSFSYEQYF
TGTGCCAGCAGTTCCCGGGACAGGGGGAGCTTCTCCTACGAGCAGTACTTC
>.|many|TRBJ2-7|TRBV5-1
CASSLSSQGSYEQYF
TGCGCCAGCAGCTTGTCGAGTCAGGGATCCTACGAGCAGTACTTC
>.|.|TRBJ2-5|TRBV7-7
CASSLAGTSSNQPQYF
TGTGCCAGCAGCTTAGCGGGGACGTCCAGCAATCAGCCCCAGTACTTC
>.|many|TRBJ2-6|TRBV12-3/TRBV12-4
CASSFKETSGANVLTF
TGTGCCAGCAGTTTCAAGGAGACCTCTGGGGCCAACGTCCTGACTTTC
>.|.|TRBJ2-5|TRBV30
CAWSVSLQETQYF
TGTGCCTGGAGTGTAAGCCTACAAGAGACCCAGTACTTC
>TRBD1|.|TRBJ1-6|TRBV9
CASSWGTGRSPLHF
TGTGCCAGCAGCTGGGGGACAGGGCGTTCACCCCTCCACTTT
>TRBD2|.|TRBJ2-7|TRBV20-1
CSASASGSYEQYF
TGCAGTGCTAGCGCTAGCGGGAGCTACGAGCAGTACTTC
>.|many|TRBJ2-5|TRBV27
CASADLGQGQETQYF
TGTGCCAGCGCAGATCTAGGGCAGGGGCAAGAGACCCAGTACTTC
>.|.|TRBJ2-7|TRBV19
CASSGDNEQYF
TGTGCCAGTAGCGGAGACAACGAGCAGTACTTC
>.|.|TRBJ1-1|TRBV24-1
CATSAGMNTEAFF
TGTGCCACCAGTGCAGGGATGAACACTGAAGCTTTCTTT
>.|many|TRBJ2-2|TRBV7-9
CASSEDSPTGELFF
TGTGCCAGCAGCGAGGACTCACCCACCGGGGAGCTGTTTTTT
>TRBD2|.|TRBJ2-1|TRBV20-1
CSAFRTSGGASWSYNEQFF
TGCAGTGCCTTTAGGACTAGCGGGGGGGCCTCGTGGTCCTACAATGAGCAGTTCTTC
>.|many|TRBJ1-5|TRBV2
CASSEERVSNQPQHF
TGTGCCAGCAGTGAAGAGAGGGTTAGCAATCAGCCCCAGCATTTT
>.|many|TRBJ1-1|TRBV6-1
CASSEEDRNTEAFF
TGTGCCAGCAGTGAAGAGGACAGAAACACTGAAGCTTTCTTT
>TRBD1|many|TRBJ1-5|TRBV12-3/TRBV12-4
CASRGQGGFSNQPQHF
TGTGCCAGCAGGGGACAGGGGGGGTTTTCGAATCAGCCCCAGCATTTT
>.|.|TRBJ1-4|TRBV7-2
CASSKGEVGTNEKLFF
TGTGCCAGCAGCAAAGGCGAGGTGGGGACTAATGAAAAACTGTTTTTT
>TRBD2|.|TRBJ2-3|TRBV5-1
CASSSTSGGTDTQYF
TGCGCCAGCAGCTCCACTAGCGGGGGGACAGATACGCAGTATTTT
>TRBD1|few|TRBJ2-3|TRBV3-1
CASSQAGQLLTDTQYF
TGTGCCAGCAGCCAAGCGGGACAGCTACTCACAGATACGCAGTATTTT
>TRBD2|.|TRBJ2-3|TRBV7-9
CASSLERDYTDTQYF
TGTGCCAGCAGCTTAGAACGGGACTACACAGATACGCAGTATTTT
>.|.|TRBJ1-5|TRBV15
CATSRVLQPLYSNQPQHF
TGTGCCACCAGCAGAGTGTTACAGCCACTTTATAGCAATCAGCCCCAGCATTTT
>TRBD2|.|TRBJ2-3|TRBV5-1
CASSLRASGGAEGDTQYF
TGCGCCAGCAGCTTAAGGGCTAGCGGGGGGGCCGAGGGAGATACGCAGTATTTT
>TRBD1|once|TRBJ2-3|TRBV29-1
CSATDRGPDTQYF
TGCAGCGCTACGGACAGGGGACCAGATACGCAGTATTTT
>.|.|TRBJ1-6|TRBV19
CASSIRGASYNSPLHF
TGTGCCAGTAGTATACGGGGGGCGTCATATAATTCACCCCTCCACTTT
>.|many|TRBJ1-2|TRBV10-3
CAIVPDLNYGYTF
TGTGCCATCGTTCCGGATCTTAACTATGGCTACACCTTC
>TRBD2|once|TRBJ2-3|TRBV7-2
CASSPRGLAGGNTDTQYF
TGTGCCAGCAGCCCAAGGGGACTAGCGGGGGGTAACACAGATACGCAGTATTTT
>TRBD1|.|TRBJ1-1|TRBV4-2
CASSQDRGHTEAFF
TGTGCCAGCAGCCAAGACAGGGGGCACACTGAAGCTTTCTTT
>.|.|TRBJ1-6|TRBV11-1
CASSLTDLNNSPLHF
TGTGCCAGCAGCTTAACGGATCTTAATAATTCACCCCTCCACTTT
>TRBD2|.|TRBJ2-7|TRBV5-1
CASRGRDEQYF
TGCGCCAGCAGGGGGAGGGACGAGCAGTACTTC
>.|few|TRBJ1-5|TRBV11-3
CASSLVPNQPQHF
TGTGCCAGCAGCTTAGTCCCCAATCAGCCCCAGCATTTT
>TRBD2|.|TRBJ2-1|TRBV7-2
CASSLVASGGRSEQFF
TGTGCCAGCAGCTTAGTGGCTAGCGGGGGCAGGAGTGAGCAGTTCTTC
>.|.|TRBJ1-2|TRBV5-1
CASSLEGPGARLF
TGCGCCAGCAGCTTAGAGGGGCCAGGGGCAAGACTTTTC